Detailed here is one T cell receptor (beta chain). The data derive from a study of blood T cell repertoires in COVID-19. Study summary: Sites across the United States, Italy and Spain contributed samples from acute and convalescent COVID-19. PBMCs, B-cell-depleted T cells, or T cells provided the cDNA or gDNA that made up the material.

The germline V and J ends were trimmed by 8 bases and 6 bases, with 14 bases remaining between them. The V gene's germline CDR1 is SEHNR and CDR2 FQNEAQ (reference sequence). The CDR3 extends over 12 amino acids. As handled by the study authors: From reference gene primer amplification, estimates of nucleated cell counts were derived. The repertoire was sequenced with immunoSEQ multiplex PCR; TCRdb's copy has only in-frame clones and lacks some. V, J and clone size were drawn from that table, and D and trimming were deduced from the DNA. The data contain approximately 5,800 clones, roughly 88% of them singletons.

This rearrangement joins TRBV7-9 to TRBJ2-7, with D possibly TRBD1 on 5 matching bases. Sequencing was done on a sample of peripheral blood. The sequence was collected from a human donor with active COVID-19. The donor label of this sample is uncertain. CDR3 sequence (DNA): TGTGCCAGCGGGGCCACTCGTGGCGAGCAGTACTTC. Translation gives CASGATRGEQYF.